The table lists the clone carrying this T cell receptor beta chain with a few counts. The target antigen is unknown. Germline and genes here are mouse. The read gets to within 4 residues of the CDR3 end, and the germline J gene fills in the rest. The sample comes from a study of CD8+ T cells in alopecia areata. Notes on the study in general: Among patients, TCR sharing was less clear than in mice, a difference possibly due in part to HLA diversity in the patient population. Alphabeta T cells residing in normal skin are also sequenced in scalp samples.

Sorting used CD4, CD8alpha, NKG2D, NKG2ACE and other markers on pooled cutaneous lymph node cells. After isolation, RNA underwent reverse transcription to generate cDNA as the sequencing template. The data were produced by immunoSEQ multiplex PCR, yet TCRdb's version contains in-frame clones alone and is incomplete. The sample presents some 18,000 clones, none singletons. The CDR3 consists of 16 residues. J lost 1 base, V lost 0 bases, and 4 bases had no gene match. Germline loops: CDR1 NNHDY, CDR2 SYVADS. V and J are TRBV13-3 and TRBJ2-3; 8 nucleotides match TRBD2. Sequenced material: CD8+ T cells sorted from a lymph node. The receptor's source is a C3H/HeJ mouse with alopecia areata. This line is of MHC haplotype H2-k. CDR3 protein: CASSDANWGRAETLYF. The DNA read from the CDR3 is TGTGCCAGCAGTGATGCAAACTGGGGGCGTGCAGAA.